This section outlines one T cell receptor beta chain sequence together with its context. The target antigen is unknown. The V gene end was trimmed by 5 bases and the J gene end by 7 bases; junction bases not matched to a gene: 12. The germline gives CDR1 SEHNR, CDR2 FQNEAQ (reference sequence). The CDR3 is made up of 17 amino acids. This specimen belongs to a study of OX40 agonist ivuxolimab in advanced cancers. Overall study results and limits: Among T cells, CD8+ cells averaged more expanded clones than CD4+ cells. The work left the antigen specificity of expanded peripheral T cells undetermined.

Some clones are missing from TCRdb's copy, which holds only in-frame ones; the method was immunoSEQ multiplex PCR. This repertoire shows about 55,000 clones, about 90% found once; its top ten account for 6.9%. The rearrangement joins TRBV7-9 to TRBJ2-1, with 12 positions matching TRBD2. The sample in question was CD4+ or CD8+ T cells sorted from blood, obtained in a trial of the OX40 agonist ivuxolimab. The receptor was derived from an adult with an advanced solid tumor such as melanoma, head and neck, liver or kidney cancer. The CDR3: CASSGSSGRANWNEQFF. The CDR3 DNA follows: TGTGCCAGCAGCGGCTCTAGCGGGAGGGCCAATTGGAATGAGCAGTTCTTC.